Each of the 9 T cell receptor beta chains below was sequenced from the same sample in a study of blood T cell repertoires in COVID-19. Assay used: immunoSEQ multiplex PCR; TCRdb lists only in-frame clones, some missing. The repertoire has approximately 110,000 clones, around 83% of them found once; the top ten carry approximately 7.9%. The sample taken for sequencing was peripheral blood. These receptors came from a man between 65 and 79 years old with acute or convalescent COVID-19.

This chain links TRBV7-9 with TRBJ2-3; D gene uncertain. Germline V gene data show CDR1 as SEHNR and CDR2 as FQNEAQ (reference sequence). Trimming removed 3 bases at V and 7 bases at J, with 17 bases between. The CDR3 spans 15 residues. This CDR3 reads CASSFSSPPAYTQYF. Written as DNA, the CDR3 is TGTGCCAGCAGCTTTAGCAGCCCCCCGGCATATACGCAGTATTTT.

The rearrangement uses TRBV19 and TRBJ1-1, with TRBD1 identical over 8 bases. Trimming took 4 bases from V and 11 from J; bases not matched to a gene: 15. Germline CDR1 reads LNHDA; CDR2 reads SQIVND (reference sequence). This CDR3 contains 15 residues. DNA of the CDR3: TGTGCCAGTAGTAGCGCCTCGACAGGGGATTATGCTGCTTTCTTT. Translated: CASSSASTGDYAAFF.

The CDR3 loop reads CASSLTRNTEAFF. DNA for the CDR3: TGTGCCAGCAGTTTAACAAGGAACACTGAAGCTTTCTTT. This chain links TRBV27 with TRBJ1-1; D gene unclear. Trimming stripped 2 bases from V and 1 base from J, with 5 bases between. The germline gives CDR1 MNHEY, CDR2 SMNVEV (reference sequence). CDR3 length: 13 amino acids.

The rearrangement joins TRBV10-3 to TRBJ2-7; D perhaps matches TRBD1 (5 bases). The CDR3 extends over 16 amino acids. CDR1 and CDR2 (germline): ENHRY, SYGVKD. With 3 bases removed from V and 0 bases from J, the gap between germline ends came to 15 bases. In DNA, the CDR3 is TGTGCCATCAGTGATTTGGACACTCCGAGCTCCTACGAGCAGTACTTC. Translation gives CAISDLDTPSSYEQYF.

The DNA for the CDR3 is TGCAGCGTTGAAGATGGAAGATCGGGTGCGCTTCTTTATGCGCAGTATTTT. It encodes CSVEDGRSGALLYAQYF. The chain recombines TRBV29-1 with TRBJ2-3, with D unresolved. Germline V gives CDR1 SQVTM, CDR2 ANQGSEA. The CDR3 sequence is 17 residues long. The ends were cut back, 0 bases at V and 10 bases at J, with 26 bases in the middle.

The chain recombines TRBV9 with TRBJ1-4; D perhaps matches TRBD1 (5 bases). Germline CDR1 SGDLS, CDR2 YYNGEE. Trimming left V 1 base short and J 0 bases short, with 13 bases between. The CDR3 runs to 17 residues. The CDR3 DNA reads TGTGCCAGCAGCGTATACGGGGGGAGAACAACTAATGAAAAACTGTTTTTT. This codes for CASSVYGGRTTNEKLFF.

The genes are TRBV5-6 and TRBJ2-2, with 7 bases matching TRBD1. From germline, CDR1 is SGHDT and CDR2 YYEEEE. The CDR3 spans 16 residues. The V segment lost 5 bases and the J segment 4 bases; nucleotides outside the gene matches: 11. The CDR3 DNA is TGTGCCAGCAGGGGACGGGACAGACTCCCCACCGGGGAGCTGTTTTTT. This codes for CASRGRDRLPTGELFF.

The chain has TRBV18 and TRBJ1-1; 7 bases are shared with TRBD1. CDR1 is KGHSH and CDR2 is LQKENI in the germline V gene. This CDR3 comprises 15 residues. The trim removed 3 bases at V and 2 bases at J, leaving 6 bases unmatched. Written as DNA, the CDR3 is TGTGCCAGCTCACCCGTCCGACAGGGCAACACTGAAGCTTTCTTT. Protein product: CASSPVRQGNTEAFF.

CDR3 nucleotide sequence: TGTGCCAGCAGTTTCGGACAGGGCGCCGGGGAGCTGTTTTTT. Its protein product is CASSFGQGAGELFF. The gene calls are TRBV28 and TRBJ2-2; 8 bases agree with TRBD1. CDR3 length: 14 amino acids. Trimming took 3 bases from V and 6 from J; bases not matched to a gene: 3. CDR1 is MDHEN and CDR2 is SYDVKM in the germline V gene.